Below, 25 T cell receptor beta chains from the same sample are listed, as sequenced in a study of molecular identifiers for immune sequencing clone quantification. MiXCR was run by TCRdb on the PCR reads, yielding one entry per CDR3 protein. The sample lists a few hundred thousand distinct CDR3 sequences; under 25% were seen once. Sample: naive CD8+ T cells from blood, with Jurkat cell RNA spiked in. Subset defined: FACS-sorted CD8+CD4-CCR7+CD45RA+ naive T cells. The receptors were sampled from a human donor in good health. Some libraries in this study had Jurkat cell RNA spiked in.

In regard to this clonotype: This sequence may be a read error, since a much larger clone differs from it by one base. CDR3 region: CASSPGLHAYGANVLTF. Written as DNA, the CDR3 is TGTGCCAGCAGCCCGGGCCTCCACGCATATGGGGCCAACGTCCTGACTTTC. The chain links TRBV28 to TRBJ2-6; D gene unclear. The germline V gene encodes CDR1 MDHEN and CDR2 SYDVKM. The V and J ends lost 6 bases and 3 bases respectively, with 18 bases between them. The CDR3 length is 17 residues.

This clonotype came up a few times. The chain couples TRBV6-2 or TRBV6-3 to TRBJ1-1, with D perhaps matching TRBD1 (5 bases). The CDR3 runs to 14 residues. Germline lookup yields CDR1 MNHEY and CDR2 SVGEGT. V lost 6 bases and J lost 3, with 14 bases in between. The CDR3 coding sequence is TGTGCCAGCAGCCTATGGGGGGACGACACTGAAGCTTTCTTT. Its protein product is CASSLWGDDTEAFF.

This clonotype was detected many times. V and J are TRBV29-1 and TRBJ2-2; 7 nucleotides align to TRBD2. V was pared by 2 bases and J by 3 bases, with 6 bases of the junction left unmatched. Germline CDR1 reads SQVTM; CDR2 reads ANQGSEA. The CDR3 spans 15 residues. The DNA for the CDR3 is TGCAGCGTTGAATGGGGGGGTCTGGACACCGGGGAGCTGTTTTTT. Translating gives CSVEWGGLDTGELFF.

There are a few counts of this clonotype. V is TRBV28 and J is TRBJ2-3, with 10 bases that match TRBD2. The CDR3 spans 16 residues. Germline V gene data show CDR1 as MDHEN and CDR2 as SYDVKM. V was clipped by 3 bases and J by 5 bases; unmatched bases: 8. CDR3 residues: CASSLASGGRGDTQYF. CDR3 nucleotides: TGTGCCAGCAGTTTGGCTAGCGGGGGACGGGGAGATACGCAGTATTTT.

The sample holds a few counts of this clonotype. This rearrangement joins TRBV10-3 to TRBJ2-7, with a weak D call TRBD2 (5 bases). The CDR3 totals 14 residues. CDR1 is ENHRY and CDR2 is SYGVKD in the germline V gene. The V end was cut by 0 bases, the J end by 4 bases, with 10 bases between. CDR3 residues: CAISESRRGYEQYF. The CDR3, as DNA: TGTGCCATCAGTGAGTCACGTCGGGGTTACGAGCAGTACTTC.

The chain combines TRBV12-3 or TRBV12-4 with TRBJ2-7; no clear D gene. V lost 5 bases and J lost 0, with 14 bases in between. This CDR3 region has 15 residues. The CDR3 protein is CASSPGLDLSYEQYF. CDR3 DNA sequence: TGTGCCAGCAGTCCTGGCCTAGACCTCTCCTACGAGCAGTACTTC.

This chain joins TRBV5-4 and TRBJ2-7, with a weak D call TRBD2 (6 bases). Germline values: CDR1 SGHNT, CDR2 YYREEE (reference sequence). The V and J ends lost 0 bases and 2 bases respectively, with 15 bases between them. The CDR3 has 16 amino acids. The CDR3 spells CASSLAKEGDTYEQYF. CDR3 in DNA: TGTGCCAGCAGCTTGGCCAAGGAGGGTGATACCTACGAGCAGTACTTC.

This clonotype was observed a few times. The CDR3: CASSLALGKNTEAFF. The CDR3 DNA reads TGTGCCAGCAGCTTGGCGTTAGGCAAGAACACTGAAGCTTTCTTT. The chain combines TRBV5-6 with TRBJ1-1; no clear D gene. V was shortened by 0 bases and J by 1 base, with 10 bases between the two germline ends. This CDR3 contains 15 residues. The germline V gene encodes CDR1 SGHDT and CDR2 YYEEEE. Based on the CDR3 plus reference TRBV5-6 and TRBJ1-1, the full variable domain is DAGVTQSPTHLIKTRGQQVTLRCSPKSGHDTVSWYQQALGQGPQFIFQYYEEEERQRGNFPDRFSGHQFPNYSSELNVNALLLGDSALYLCASSLALGKNTEAFFGQGTRLTVV.

About this clonotype itself: This may come from a read error, since a much larger clone is one base off. The J gene is TRBJ2-7, the V gene TRBV19; D is possibly TRBD1 (5 bases). Germline V gene lookup returns CDR1 LNHDA and CDR2 SQIVND (reference sequence). The CDR3 is made up of 13 amino acids. As DNA, the CDR3 is TGTGTCAGTAGTATGGACATTTCCTACGAGCAGTACTTC. Encoded protein: CVSSMDISYEQYF. Combining the CDR3 with reference TRBV19 and TRBJ2-7 gives the whole variable domain DGGITQSPKYLFRKEGQNVTLSCEQNLNHDAMYWYRQDPGQGLRLIYYSQIVNDFQKGDIAEGYSVSREKKESFPLTVTSAQKNPTAFYLCVSSMDISYEQYFGPGTRLTVT.

This clonotype was observed a few times. The rearrangement links TRBV6-2 or TRBV6-3 to TRBJ2-2; 7 positions match TRBD1. The germline V gene has CDR1 MNHEY and CDR2 SVGEGT. The CDR3 runs to 11 residues. Trimming took 11 bases from V and 15 from J; bases not matched to a gene: 12. The CDR3, as DNA: TGTGCCGGACGGACAGGCTACTATGTGTTTTTT. It translates to CAGRTGYYVFF.

The chain has TRBV11-3 and TRBJ2-2; D is perhaps TRBD1 (5 bases). Trimming removed 4 bases at V and 7 bases at J, with 10 bases between. The length of the CDR3 is 13 residues. CDR1 SGHNT and CDR2 YENEEA come from the germline V gene. DNA for the CDR3: TGTGCCAGCAGCTCGGACACTGGCGGGGAGCTGTTTTTT. Its translation: CASSSDTGGELFF.

V usage is TRBV27 and J usage is TRBJ2-7; D is perhaps TRBD1 or TRBD2 (5 bases each). Between the trimmed V and J ends, which lost 4 bases and 2 bases, there was a span of 12 bases. The V gene's germline CDR1 is MNHEY and CDR2 SMNVEV (reference sequence). The CDR3 is 14 amino acids. The CDR3: CASSSGPAAYEQYF. The CDR3 DNA reads TGTGCCAGCAGTTCGGGACCCGCGGCCTACGAGCAGTACTTC.

This clonotype has ten or more counts. This sequence joins TRBV5-4 and TRBJ2-5; no firm D call. This CDR3 contains 16 residues. Germline loops: CDR1 SGHNT, CDR2 YYREEE (reference sequence). V was pared by 0 bases and J by 5 bases, with 17 bases between. Here the CDR3 DNA reads TGTGCCAGCAGCTTGGACCCCGCGTACCCACCGGAGACCCAGTACTTC. Encoded protein: CASSLDPAYPPETQYF.

This clonotype was counted once. This clone may be a read error of a much larger clone one base away. For the CDR3, the DNA is TGTGCCAGCAGCCCTCCCCGAGGGACAGAGAATGAAAAACTGTTTTTT. Its translation is CASSPPRGTENEKLFF. The chain carries TRBV7-9 and TRBJ1-4, with TRBD1 matching over 7 bases. Germline lookup yields CDR1 SEHNR and CDR2 FQNEAQ (reference sequence). The CDR3 is 16 amino acids. V lost 5 bases to trimming and J lost 5 bases; unmatched junction nucleotides: 11.

The sample holds a few counts of this clonotype. The V and J genes are TRBV28 and TRBJ2-6; D unresolved. The CDR3 has 14 residues. Germline loops: CDR1 MDHEN, CDR2 SYDVKM. V was cut by 3 bases and J by 2 bases, with 5 bases left in between. CDR3 sequence: CASSFGPGANVLTF. The CDR3 nucleotides are TGTGCCAGCAGTTTCGGTCCTGGGGCCAACGTCCTGACTTTC.

The chain links TRBV27 to TRBJ1-1, with D unclear. Trimming removed 0 bases from V and 4 bases from J, with 9 bases in between. CDR1 is MNHEY and CDR2 is SMNVEV in the germline V gene (reference sequence). The CDR3 covers 14 residues. The CDR3 spells CASSLSLGFTEAFF. DNA of the CDR3: TGTGCCAGCAGTTTATCGTTAGGGTTCACTGAAGCTTTCTTT.

Details on this clonotype: This may be a read error, as it is one base from a much larger clone. V gene TRBV9 combines with J gene TRBJ1-3; no definite D call. CDR3 size: 17 residues. V shed 7 bases and J shed 8 bases, with 28 bases lying between them. The germline V gene has CDR1 SGDLS and CDR2 YYNGEE. CDR3 coding DNA: TGTGCCAGCGGCGCACCGGTCTACAGTTATAGTGTCGACACCATATATTTT. This sequence encodes CASGAPVYSYSVDTIYF.

The sample holds a few counts of this clonotype. This chain joins TRBV19 and TRBJ2-5; TRBD1 aligns across 7 bases. Germline values: CDR1 LNHDA, CDR2 SQIVND (reference sequence). V dropped 5 bases and J dropped 1; count of bases not matched to a gene: 10. This CDR3 has 16 residues. Written as DNA, the CDR3 is TGTGCCAGTAGTCTTGCCGAGGGACAGTCCCAAGAGACCCAGTACTTC. This sequence encodes CASSLAEGQSQETQYF.

This clonotype has more than one count but fewer than ten. The gene calls are TRBV3-1 and TRBJ2-1, with 13 nucleotides matching TRBD2. The trim removed 0 bases at V and 2 bases at J, leaving 7 bases unmatched. This CDR3 comprises 19 residues. Per the germline V gene, CDR1 is LGHDT and CDR2 is YNNKEL (reference sequence). The CDR3 is CASSQDVTSGGAPYNEQFF. The CDR3 nucleotides read TGTGCCAGCAGCCAAGATGTAACTAGCGGGGGGGCGCCCTACAATGAGCAGTTCTTC.

This clonotype was counted many times. The chain links TRBV28 to TRBJ2-7, with D possibly being TRBD1 (6 bases). The length of the CDR3 is 13 residues. The V gene's germline CDR1 is MDHEN and CDR2 SYDVKM. The V end lost 6 bases, the J end lost 6 bases, and 15 bases lay between the germline ends. In DNA form, the CDR3 reads TGTGCCAGCAGCCGGACTCGGACAGCCGAGCAGTACTTC. Translation gives CASSRTRTAEQYF.

On this clonotype itself: This sequence may be a read error, since a much larger clone differs from it by one base. V usage is TRBV6-2 or TRBV6-3 and J usage is TRBJ1-5; D is unclear. The length of the CDR3 is 15 residues. Trimming took off 3 bases at V and 8 bases at J, with 17 bases between the two ends. Germline-derived CDR1 and CDR2 are MNHEY and SVGEGT. CDR3 DNA: TGTGCCAGCAGTTATCTGTCCGCTCCAAATAAGCCCCAGCATTTT. It encodes CASSYLSAPNKPQHF.

A remark on this clonotype: Sequence at one end of the junction differs from germline and may be a read error. CDR3 sequence: CATSLGNGAPLHF. The CDR3 DNA follows: TGTGCCACCAGCTTAGGGAACGGGGCACCCCTCCACTTT. The chain employs TRBV7-9 and TRBJ1-6, with D hard to call. The germline V gene has CDR1 SEHNR and CDR2 FQNEAQ (reference sequence). The CDR3 spans 13 residues.

J is TRBJ2-3 and V is TRBV6-2 or TRBV6-3; no reliable D call. Trimming took off 2 bases at V and 0 bases at J, with 12 bases between the two ends. The CDR3 has 16 residues. From germline, CDR1 is MNHEY and CDR2 SVGEGT. CDR3 coding DNA: TGTGCCAGCAGTTACAGTTACGAAGTAAGCACAGATACGCAGTATTTT. It codes for CASSYSYEVSTDTQYF.

This clonotype was seen only a few times. The chain couples TRBV27 to TRBJ2-5; D not certain. Germline assignment: CDR1 MNHEY and CDR2 SMNVEV (reference sequence). Deletions cut 6 bases from V and 0 bases from J, with 5 bases between. The CDR3 consists of 12 residues. CDR3 DNA sequence: TGTGCCAGCAGGGGATACCAAGAGACCCAGTACTTC. Its translation: CASRGYQETQYF.

Concerning this clonotype itself: Given a much more abundant clone one base away, this may be a read error. The conserved phenylalanine or tryptophan normally closing the CDR3 is absent here, so this likely arose from a read error. The V and J genes are TRBV6-2 or TRBV6-3 and TRBJ1-1; D is ambiguous. The germline CDR1 and CDR2 sequences are MNHEY and SVGEGT. CDR3 length: 12 amino acids. The V end was cut by 6 bases, the J end by 1 base, with 6 bases between. The CDR3 here is CASSPQNTEAFY. The CDR3 coding sequence is TGTGCCAGCAGCCCACAGAACACTGAAGCTTTCTAT.